The rows below give T cell receptor beta chains drawn from one sample of a study of OX40 agonist ivuxolimab in advanced cancers. Profiled with immunoSEQ multiplex PCR; TCRdb holds only in-frame clones, not every one. This sample has about 60,000 clones, with 86% found just once. Material: CD4+ or CD8+ T cells sorted from blood, obtained in a trial of the OX40 agonist ivuxolimab. The receptors here all came from an adult with an advanced solid tumor such as melanoma, head and neck, liver or kidney cancer. The CDR3 runs from the conserved cysteine through the conserved F or W. The D gene is left open where the match is weak. A clone size is listed for some rows: how often the clone was seen (once, few, many), or a class if it is expanded.

clone size | D gene | J gene | V gene | CDR3 DNA | CDR3 protein
NA | TRBD1 | TRBJ2-3 | TRBV7-2 | TGTGCCAGCAGCTCAGGGGGTGTATGGGATACGCAGTATTTT | CASSSGGVWDTQYF
NA | TRBD1 | TRBJ2-3 | TRBV29-1 | TGCAGCGTTCAAACCCCTCCACAGGGGACCTTCGGGGATACGCAGTATTTT | CSVQTPPQGTFGDTQYF
NA | NA | TRBJ2-5 | TRBV7-2 | TGTGCCAGCAGCTTAGTTATGGAGACCCAGTACTTC | CASSLVMETQYF
NA | NA | TRBJ2-7 | TRBV5-4 | TGTGCCAGCAGCCTCCACAGGGACCAGGGATACGAGCAGTACTTC | CASSLHRDQGYEQYF
NA | NA | TRBJ2-1 | TRBV2 | TGTGCCAGCAAGGGGCTCGGCAATGAGCAGTTCTTC | CASKGLGNEQFF
NA | TRBD1 | TRBJ2-3 | TRBV6-1 | TGTGTGGGACAGGGGAGCGCAGATACGCAGTATTTT | CVGQGSADTQYF
NA | TRBD2 | TRBJ2-5 | TRBV29-1 | TGCAGCGTTGAGCGGGGGGGCCTTGAGACCCAGTACTTC | CSVERGGLETQYF
NA | NA | TRBJ2-5 | TRBV5-1 | TGCGCCAGCAGCTTGTCACAGGAGGGGGAGACCCAGTACTTC | CASSLSQEGETQYF
NA | NA | TRBJ1-2 | TRBV5-4 | TGTGCCAGCAGGTCCGGACAGCGGGGAAGGAACTATGGCTACACCTTC | CASRSGQRGRNYGYTF
NA | NA | TRBJ1-5 | TRBV9 | TGTGCCAGCAGCGTAGACGGAAGCAATCAGCCCCAGCATTTT | CASSVDGSNQPQHF
NA | NA | TRBJ1-1 | TRBV28 | TGTGCCAGCATGGTCTCAGACACCCAAGAAGCTTTCTTT | CASMVSDTQEAFF
NA | NA | TRBJ1-2 | TRBV19 | TGTGCCAGTAGTAGAGACAGGAGTTATGGCTACACCTTC | CASSRDRSYGYTF
medium-sized | NA | TRBJ2-7 | TRBV7-2 | TGTGCCAGCAGTCCTTACTACGAGCAGTACTTC | CASSPYYEQYF
NA | NA | TRBJ2-3 | TRBV2 | TGTGCCAGCAGCGGGGGACTTGCCTTCGGAGATACGCAGTATTTT | CASSGGLAFGDTQYF
NA | NA | TRBJ2-3 | TRBV9 | TGTGCCAGCAGCGCCTGGGGCGGTAGCACAGATACGCAGTATTTT | CASSAWGGSTDTQYF
NA | NA | TRBJ1-4 | TRBV5-4 | TGTGCCAGCAGCTTGGCAGGCGAAGCTAATGAAAAACTGTTTTTT | CASSLAGEANEKLFF
NA | NA | TRBJ2-7 | TRBV5-1 | TGCGCCAGCAGCTTGGGGGCGCCGGTTCTCGGATACGAGCAGTACTTC | CASSLGAPVLGYEQYF
once | TRBD2 | TRBJ2-3 | TRBV5-4 | TGTGCCAGCAGCTCTTTAGCGGGAGAGGATACGCAGTATTTT | CASSSLAGEDTQYF
NA | NA | TRBJ2-7 | TRBV19 | TGTGCCAGTAGTAATGGCAGACTCTCCTACGAGCAGTACTTC | CASSNGRLSYEQYF
NA | NA | TRBJ1-5 | TRBV11-2 | TGTGCCAGCAGCTTAGAGGGGGCGGGTTCCCAGCATTTT | CASSLEGAGSQHF
few | NA | TRBJ2-6 | TRBV21-1 | TGTGCCAGCAGCAAAGGGACAGGAGGCTCTGGGGCCAACGTCCTGACTTTC | CASSKGTGGSGANVLTF
NA | NA | TRBJ1-3 | TRBV30 | TGTGCCTGGAGTGAAGGAAACACCATATATTTT | CAWSEGNTIYF
NA | NA | TRBJ2-4 | TRBV14 | TGTGCCAGCAGCCAAGAAACCGGGGGTTTGGTCAAAAACATTCAGTACTTC | CASSQETGGLVKNIQYF
NA | NA | TRBJ2-5 | TRBV7-7 | TGTGCTAGCAGCGGACAAAGCCAAGAGACCCAGTACTTC | CASSGQSQETQYF
NA | TRBD1 | TRBJ2-1 | TRBV4-3 | TGCGCCAGCAGCCTACGGACAGGGAACAATGAGCAGTTCTTC | CASSLRTGNNEQFF
NA | TRBD1 | TRBJ2-6 | TRBV4-3 | TGCGCCAGCAGCCCGGGACAGTCTGGGGCCAACGTCCTGACTTTC | CASSPGQSGANVLTF
NA | NA | TRBJ2-5 | TRBV4-1 | TGCGCCAGCAGCCAAGCGGCGCAAGAGACCCAGTACTTC | CASSQAAQETQYF
NA | TRBD2 | TRBJ2-4 | TRBV7-2 | TGTGCCAGCAGCCGACGACTAGCGGAGTCAGCCAAAAACATTCAGTACTTC | CASSRRLAESAKNIQYF
NA | NA | TRBJ2-5 | TRBV28 | TGTGCCAGCAGCCCAGTGTTTAATAAGGAGACCCAGTACTTC | CASSPVFNKETQYF
NA | NA | TRBJ1-2 | TRBV12-2 | TGTGCAAGTCGCCCCCGACAGGGGGCAACTAAGGGGAACTACACCTTC | CASRPRQGATKGNYTF
few | TRBD2 | TRBJ2-1 | TRBV4-3 | TGCGCCAGCAGCCAAGAGGGGAGGGGGCTAGCGGGAGTAGTTGAGCAGTTCTTC | CASSQEGRGLAGVVEQFF
once | NA | TRBJ1-1 | TRBV29-1 | TGCAGCGTTGAAGAGGCAGGGAGAGCTTTCTTT | CSVEEAGRAFF
NA | NA | TRBJ1-1 | TRBV25-1 | TGTGCCAGCAGTGACCCCCCAATTGACAAAGCTTTCTTT | CASSDPPIDKAFF
NA | TRBD2 | TRBJ2-2 | TRBV28 | TGTGCCAGCAGAAGGGTGATAGCGGGAGGACCCGGGGAGCTGTTTTTT | CASRRVIAGGPGELFF
NA | TRBD1 | TRBJ2-1 | TRBV5-4 | TGTGCCAGCAGCTTGGGACAGGGCGAGCAGTTCTTC | CASSLGQGEQFF
NA | NA | TRBJ2-1 | TRBV2 | TGTGCCAGCAACGGACGCAGCTCCTACAATGAGCAGTTCTTC | CASNGRSSYNEQFF
NA | NA | TRBJ2-6 | TRBV29-1 | TGCAGCGTTGAAGTCGCACCAGGGGTTTCTGGGGCCAACGTCCTGACTTTC | CSVEVAPGVSGANVLTF
NA | NA | TRBJ2-3 | TRBV5-6 | TGTGCCAGCACCCATTTGGCTAGCGGCACAGATACGCAGTATTTT | CASTHLASGTDTQYF
NA | NA | TRBJ1-2 | TRBV6-5 | TGTGCCAGCAGTGGACAAAACGATCTCTATGGCTACACCTTC | CASSGQNDLYGYTF
NA | NA | TRBJ1-1 | TRBV12-5 | TGTGCTAGTGGTTTGTCCAACGGGGGGGCGGTCACTGAAGCTTTCTTT | CASGLSNGGAVTEAFF
NA | NA | TRBJ1-6 | TRBV25-1 | TGTGCCAGCAAGCAGAGCTCCTATAATTCACCCCTCCACTTT | CASKQSSYNSPLHF
NA | TRBD2 | TRBJ2-1 | TRBV10-3 | TGTGCCATCAGTGAGTCTTCGGGATTTAGCGGGAGCCGATACAATGAGCAGTTCTTC | CAISESSGFSGSRYNEQFF
many | TRBD1 | TRBJ2-7 | TRBV5-1 | TGCGCCAGTCATGACAGGGTTGGCTACGAGCAGTACTTC | CASHDRVGYEQYF